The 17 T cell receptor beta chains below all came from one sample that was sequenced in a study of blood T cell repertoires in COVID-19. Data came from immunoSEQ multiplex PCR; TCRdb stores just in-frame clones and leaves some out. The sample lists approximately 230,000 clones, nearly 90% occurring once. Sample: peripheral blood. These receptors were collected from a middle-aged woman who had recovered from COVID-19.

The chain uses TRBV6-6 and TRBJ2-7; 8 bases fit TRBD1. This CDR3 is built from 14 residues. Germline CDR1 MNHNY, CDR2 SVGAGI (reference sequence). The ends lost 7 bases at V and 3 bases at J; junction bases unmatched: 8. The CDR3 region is CASNDRDRSYEQYF. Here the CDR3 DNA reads TGTGCCAGCAACGACCGGGACAGGAGCTACGAGCAGTACTTC.

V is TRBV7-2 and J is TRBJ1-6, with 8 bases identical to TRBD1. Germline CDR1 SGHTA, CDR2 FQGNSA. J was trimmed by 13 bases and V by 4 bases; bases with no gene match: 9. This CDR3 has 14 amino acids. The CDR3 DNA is TGTGCCAGCAGCTCCGGGACAGGTTTATTTCCCCTCCACTTT. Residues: CASSSGTGLFPLHF.

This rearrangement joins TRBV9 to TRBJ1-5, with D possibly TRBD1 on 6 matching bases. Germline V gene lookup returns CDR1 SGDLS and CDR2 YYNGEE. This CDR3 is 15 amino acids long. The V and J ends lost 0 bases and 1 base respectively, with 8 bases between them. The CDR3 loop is CASSVDGQSNQPQHF. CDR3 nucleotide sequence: TGTGCCAGCAGCGTAGATGGACAGAGCAATCAGCCCCAGCATTTT.

The CDR3 DNA reads as TGTGCCAGCAGTTTAACACTTACTAGCGGGACCCACGAGCAGTACTTC. Translated, it gives CASSLTLTSGTHEQYF. The J gene is TRBJ2-7, the V gene TRBV28; 10 bases line up with TRBD2. The trim removed 2 bases at V and 5 bases at J, leaving 9 bases unmatched. In germline, CDR1 is MDHEN, CDR2 SYDVKM. The CDR3 extends over 16 amino acids.

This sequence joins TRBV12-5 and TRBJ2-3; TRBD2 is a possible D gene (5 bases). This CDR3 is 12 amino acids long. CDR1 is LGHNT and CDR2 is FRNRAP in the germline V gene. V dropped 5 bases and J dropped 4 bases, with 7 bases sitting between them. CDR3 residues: CASGAGADTQYF. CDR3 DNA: TGTGCTAGTGGTGCCGGGGCAGATACGCAGTATTTT.

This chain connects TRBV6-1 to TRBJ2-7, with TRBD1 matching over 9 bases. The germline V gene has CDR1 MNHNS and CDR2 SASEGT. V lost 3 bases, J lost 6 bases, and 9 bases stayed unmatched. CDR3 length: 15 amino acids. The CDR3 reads CASSESPGQGLEQYF. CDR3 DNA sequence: TGTGCCAGCAGTGAGTCGCCGGGACAGGGCCTCGAGCAGTACTTC.

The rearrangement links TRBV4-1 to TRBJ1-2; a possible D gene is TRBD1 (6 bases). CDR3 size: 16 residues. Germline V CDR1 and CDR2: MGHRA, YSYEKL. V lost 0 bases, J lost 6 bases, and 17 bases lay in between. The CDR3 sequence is CASSQDGGGPLHGYTF. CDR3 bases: TGCGCCAGCAGCCAAGATGGGGGGGGCCCCTTGCATGGCTACACCTTC.

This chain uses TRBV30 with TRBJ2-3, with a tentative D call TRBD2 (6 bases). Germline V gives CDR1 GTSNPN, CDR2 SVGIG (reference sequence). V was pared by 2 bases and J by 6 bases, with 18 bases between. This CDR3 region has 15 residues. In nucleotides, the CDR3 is TGTGCCTGGAGTCCCGACACCTTCCTAGCGGATACGCAGTATTTT. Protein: CAWSPDTFLADTQYF.

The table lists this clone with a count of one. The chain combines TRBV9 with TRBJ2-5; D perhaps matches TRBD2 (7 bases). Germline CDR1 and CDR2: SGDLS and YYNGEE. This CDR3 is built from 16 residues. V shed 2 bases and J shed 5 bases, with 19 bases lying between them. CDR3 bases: TGTGCCAGCAGCGTCTCCACCGGGGGGCCAATGGAGACCCAGTACTTC. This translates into CASSVSTGGPMETQYF.

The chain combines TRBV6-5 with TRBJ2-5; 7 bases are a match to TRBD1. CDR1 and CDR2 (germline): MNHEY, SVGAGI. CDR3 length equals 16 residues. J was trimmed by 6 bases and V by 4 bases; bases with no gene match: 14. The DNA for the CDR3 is TGTGCCAGCAGTTCGATCCAGACAGGGATTATGAAGACCCAGTACTTC. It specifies CASSSIQTGIMKTQYF.

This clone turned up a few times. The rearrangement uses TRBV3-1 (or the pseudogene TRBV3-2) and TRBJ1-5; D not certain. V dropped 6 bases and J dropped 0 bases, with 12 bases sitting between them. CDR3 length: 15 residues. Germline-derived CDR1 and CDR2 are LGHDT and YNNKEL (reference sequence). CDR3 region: CASSQAGYSNQPQHF. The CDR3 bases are TGTGCCAGCAGTCAGGCGGGGTATAGCAATCAGCCCCAGCATTTT.

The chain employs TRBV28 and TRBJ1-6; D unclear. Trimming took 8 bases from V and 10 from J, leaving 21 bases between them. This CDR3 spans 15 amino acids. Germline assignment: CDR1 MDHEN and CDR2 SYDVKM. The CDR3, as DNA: TGTGCCAGCGTCTCACCTCCGGGAAAAAGGTCACCCCTCCACTTT. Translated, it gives CASVSPPGKRSPLHF.

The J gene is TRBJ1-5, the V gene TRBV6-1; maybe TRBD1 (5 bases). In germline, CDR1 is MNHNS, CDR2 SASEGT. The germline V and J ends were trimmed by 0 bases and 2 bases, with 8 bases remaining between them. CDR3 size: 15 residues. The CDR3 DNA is TGTGCCAGCAGTGAAGCGGGGGGACGCAATCAGCCCCAGCATTTT. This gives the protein CASSEAGGRNQPQHF.

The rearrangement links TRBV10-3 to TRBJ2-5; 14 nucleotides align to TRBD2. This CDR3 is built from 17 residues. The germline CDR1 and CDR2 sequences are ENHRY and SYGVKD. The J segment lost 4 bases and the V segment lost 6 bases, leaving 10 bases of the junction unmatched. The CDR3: CAISPRGGLAGAETQYF. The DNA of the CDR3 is TGTGCCATCAGCCCCCGAGGGGGACTAGCGGGAGCAGAGACCCAGTACTTC.

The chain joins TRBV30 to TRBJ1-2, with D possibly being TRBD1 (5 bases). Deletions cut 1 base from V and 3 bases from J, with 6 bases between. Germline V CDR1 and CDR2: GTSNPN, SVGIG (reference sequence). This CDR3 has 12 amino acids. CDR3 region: CAWSGGDYGYTF. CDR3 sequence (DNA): TGTGCCTGGAGTGGGGGGGACTATGGCTACACCTTC.

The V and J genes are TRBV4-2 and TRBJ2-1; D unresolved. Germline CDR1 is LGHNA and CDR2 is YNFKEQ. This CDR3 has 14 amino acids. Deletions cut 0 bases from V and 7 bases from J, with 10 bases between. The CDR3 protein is CASSQDLLGNEQFF. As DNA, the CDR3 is TGTGCCAGCAGCCAAGATCTTCTCGGGAATGAGCAGTTCTTC.

DNA of the CDR3: TGTGCCTGGAATACAAATTACGGGGGGAATCAGCCCCAGCATTTT. As protein: CAWNTNYGGNQPQHF. This chain uses TRBV30 with TRBJ1-5, with D tentatively TRBD1 (5 bases). The germline V and J ends were trimmed by 4 bases and 4 bases, with 17 bases remaining between them. This CDR3 spans 15 amino acids. Germline CDR1 is GTSNPN and CDR2 is SVGIG (reference sequence).